The source of this TCR beta chain is a study of naive and memory T cell subsets. Study results and limitations: Gini index rose across naive, CM, EM and EMRA in CD4 and CD8. TCR counts from RNA may reflect activation-linked expression changes. Naive repertoires, especially CD8, held a few larger clonotypes, possibly memory cells re-expressing CD45RA.

This clonotype occurred a few times. What it recognizes is unknown. There are 20 residues in the CDR3. Germline CDR1 reads MNHEY; CDR2 reads SMNVEV (reference sequence). With 0 bases removed from V and 2 bases from J, the gap between germline ends came to 22 bases. Two oligonucleotides, mixed equimolar, formed the beta constant-region primer covering TRBC1 and TRBC2. Four rounds of PCR amplified the ligated cDNA using nested alpha and beta constant-region primers plus SP2. The cDNA 3' end received a ligated single-stranded oligonucleotide carrying the SP2 primer and a 12-nucleotide UMI. TCRdb re-derived calls from the UMI-ligation and nested PCR reads in MiXCR, one entry per CDR3 protein. In the table there are roughly 99,000 distinct CDR3 sequences, over 9% of which are singletons.

The chain combines TRBV27 with TRBJ2-2; perhaps TRBD1 as D (5 bases). This clonotype originated in a human donor in good health. The material sequenced was naive CD4+ T cells from blood. CDR3 in amino acids: CASSLSMGRVPFINTGELFF. Written as DNA, the CDR3 is TGTGCCAGCAGTTTATCGATGGGCAGGGTCCCTTTCATTAACACCGGGGAGCTGTTTTTT.